A single sample gave rise to the 6 T cell receptor beta chains below, sequenced in a study of CD4+ T cells in melanoma. Method: immunoSEQ multiplex PCR; TCRdb's copy keeps in-frame clones and lacks some. The sample lists over 100,000 clones, about 90% occurring once. The sequenced sample was peripheral blood. The receptors originated from a human donor with melanoma.

Only one count was recorded for this clone. The chain recombines TRBV7-3 with TRBJ1-2, with no clear D. CDR3 length: 13 residues. The V gene lost 1 base and the J gene lost 10 bases, with 13 bases spanning the gap. CDR1 and CDR2 (germline): SGHTA, FQGTGA. CDR3 nucleotide sequence: TGTGCCAGCAGCTTAATGCCCGGACGCGCCTACACCTTC. Protein product: CASSLMPGRAYTF.

This sequence joins TRBV28 and TRBJ1-2; perhaps TRBD1 as D (6 bases). Germline-derived CDR1 and CDR2 are MDHEN and SYDVKM. This CDR3 contains 12 residues. Trimming removed 8 bases from V and 7 bases from J, with 14 bases in between. In DNA form, the CDR3 reads TGTGCCAGCTCGGGACATAAGGTTGGCTACACCTTC. This encodes CASSGHKVGYTF.

CDR3 DNA sequence: TGTGCCAGCAGTTCCCCGGGACTAGCGGCCCAAGAGACCCAGTACTTC. Translation: CASSSPGLAAQETQYF. This chain joins TRBV7-9 and TRBJ2-5; TRBD2 aligns across 11 bases. From germline, CDR1 is SEHNR and CDR2 FQNEAQ (reference sequence). There are 16 residues in the CDR3. V shed 6 bases and J 1 base; nucleotides not matched to a gene: 7.

The gene calls are TRBV7-2 and TRBJ2-3; 10 bases align to TRBD1. Germline-derived CDR1 and CDR2 are SGHTA and FQGNSA. The CDR3 covers 15 residues. Losses at the gene ends were 5 bases for V and 4 bases for J; bases not matched to a gene: 6. The CDR3 reads CASSTRTGGSDTQYF. In nucleotides, the CDR3 is TGTGCCAGCAGCACGAGGACAGGGGGTTCAGATACGCAGTATTTT.

V and J are TRBV7-2 and TRBJ2-7; 12 bases are a match to TRBD2. The junction had 3 bases not matched to a gene; V was cut back by 1 base and J by 2 bases. The CDR3 is made up of 16 amino acids. In germline, CDR1 is SGHTA, CDR2 FQGNSA. CDR3: CASSLVLAGGTYEQYF. For the CDR3, the DNA is TGTGCCAGCAGCTTAGTTCTAGCGGGAGGGACCTACGAGCAGTACTTC.

The V gene is TRBV4-2, the J gene TRBJ1-2, with TRBD1 matching 9 bases. The CDR3 extends over 16 amino acids. V dropped 0 bases and J dropped 7; count of bases not matched to a gene: 9. Germline values: CDR1 LGHNA, CDR2 YNFKEQ. CDR3 in amino acids: CASSQEGAGQGFGYTF. The CDR3, as DNA: TGTGCCAGCAGCCAAGAAGGGGCGGGACAGGGTTTTGGCTACACCTTC.